This is a list of T cell receptor beta chains from one sample in a study of beta chain features in type 1 diabetes. The table came from immunoSEQ multiplex PCR; TCRdb's copy has only in-frame clones and leaves some out. The sample has about 650,000 clones; around 12% are singletons. The sequencing sample was made of naive CD4+ T cells from blood. The receptors here all came from a man aged 30 to 39 with type 1 diabetes. CDR3s include the opening cysteine and the closing phenylalanine or tryptophan. A D gene is named only where the DNA matches it firmly. A row's size may be missing; if present it is once, few, many or a size class.

j_call: TRBJ2-7
v_call: TRBV30
clone_size: NA
d_call: NA
cdr3_nt: TGTGCCTGGGGGCGGGACCGACGTTCCTACGAGCAGTACTTC
cdr3_aa: CAWGRDRRSYEQYF

j_call: TRBJ1-2
v_call: TRBV14
clone_size: NA
d_call: TRBD1
cdr3_nt: TGTGCCAGCAGCCAAGACAGGGGGCATAGCTATGGCTACACCTTC
cdr3_aa: CASSQDRGHSYGYTF

j_call: TRBJ2-5
v_call: TRBV5-1
clone_size: NA
d_call: NA
cdr3_nt: TGCGCCAGCAGCTTGGGTCCGGGTTTAGGTGAGACCCAGTACTTC
cdr3_aa: CASSLGPGLGETQYF

j_call: TRBJ1-6
v_call: TRBV7-8
clone_size: NA
d_call: NA
cdr3_nt: TGTGCCAGCAGCCCCCAACAGGGAGAGCGTTCACCCCTCCACTTT
cdr3_aa: CASSPQQGERSPLHF

j_call: TRBJ1-4
v_call: TRBV7-2
clone_size: NA
d_call: NA
cdr3_nt: TGTGCCAGCAGCCCCAGGGCAGGGGATGAAAAACTGTTTTTT
cdr3_aa: CASSPRAGDEKLFF

j_call: TRBJ2-3
v_call: TRBV2
clone_size: NA
d_call: TRBD1
cdr3_nt: TGTGCCAGCAGTTTCGATACCTCGCGTGACAGGGGAACAGATACGCAGTATTTT
cdr3_aa: CASSFDTSRDRGTDTQYF

j_call: TRBJ2-5
v_call: TRBV5-1
clone_size: few
d_call: NA
cdr3_nt: TGCGCCAGCAGCTTAGGACAGTACCAAGAGACCCAGTACTTC
cdr3_aa: CASSLGQYQETQYF

j_call: TRBJ2-1
v_call: TRBV29-1
clone_size: few
d_call: TRBD1
cdr3_nt: TGCAGCGTTGAATGGGGACAGATATACAATGAGCAGTTCTTC
cdr3_aa: CSVEWGQIYNEQFF

j_call: TRBJ2-3
v_call: TRBV11-2
clone_size: few
d_call: TRBD1
cdr3_nt: TGTGCCAGCAGCCAAAACCACAATTTAGGGGGCGCGGTGACAGATACGCAGTATTTT
cdr3_aa: CASSQNHNLGGAVTDTQYF

j_call: TRBJ1-3
v_call: TRBV7-8
clone_size: NA
d_call: TRBD1
cdr3_nt: TGTGCCAGCAGACGACAGGGTGGATCTGGAAACACCATATATTTT
cdr3_aa: CASRRQGGSGNTIYF

j_call: TRBJ2-7
v_call: TRBV25-1
clone_size: NA
d_call: NA
cdr3_nt: TGTGCCAGCAGTGATCCAGGGGGGGCTTACGAGCAGTACTTC
cdr3_aa: CASSDPGGAYEQYF

j_call: TRBJ1-1
v_call: TRBV13
clone_size: few
d_call: TRBD1
cdr3_nt: TGTGCCAGCAGCGGGGGACAGGGTAACACTGAAGCTTTCTTT
cdr3_aa: CASSGGQGNTEAFF

j_call: TRBJ2-5
v_call: TRBV4-3
clone_size: NA
d_call: NA
cdr3_nt: TGCGCCAGCAGCCAAGATTCGAGGCGGCTGGACGAGACCCAGTACTTC
cdr3_aa: CASSQDSRRLDETQYF

j_call: TRBJ2-7
v_call: TRBV10-3
clone_size: NA
d_call: TRBD1
cdr3_nt: TGTGCCATCAGACCCGGACAGGAACCCTACGAGCAGTACTTC
cdr3_aa: CAIRPGQEPYEQYF

j_call: TRBJ1-5
v_call: TRBV5-1
clone_size: NA
d_call: NA
cdr3_nt: TGCGCCAGCAACCCCACCTGGCACCGCAATCAGCCCCAGCATTTT
cdr3_aa: CASNPTWHRNQPQHF

j_call: TRBJ2-3
v_call: TRBV6-5
clone_size: NA
d_call: NA
cdr3_nt: TGTGCCAGCAGGATATGGGACTCCGGGGCAGATACGCAGTATTTT
cdr3_aa: CASRIWDSGADTQYF

j_call: TRBJ1-4
v_call: TRBV5-6
clone_size: NA
d_call: NA
cdr3_nt: TGTGCCAGCAGCTTGTTGGCGGTAGGCGAGGAAAAACTGTTTTTT
cdr3_aa: CASSLLAVGEEKLFF

j_call: TRBJ2-3
v_call: TRBV29-1
clone_size: few
d_call: NA
cdr3_nt: TGCAGCGTTGGTGGAGCGAGCACAGATACGCAGTATTTT
cdr3_aa: CSVGGASTDTQYF

j_call: TRBJ1-5
v_call: TRBV7-2
clone_size: NA
d_call: NA
cdr3_nt: TGTGCCAGCAGCTTAGCATCTGGCAGGGCCAATCAGCCCCAGCATTTT
cdr3_aa: CASSLASGRANQPQHF

j_call: TRBJ2-2
v_call: TRBV18
clone_size: few
d_call: NA
cdr3_nt: TGTGCCAGCTCCCACAGGGAAACGAACACCGGGGAGCTGTTTTTT
cdr3_aa: CASSHRETNTGELFF

j_call: TRBJ2-7
v_call: TRBV5-1
clone_size: NA
d_call: NA
cdr3_nt: TGCGCCAGCACCGATGAGAGGGAGCAGTACTTC
cdr3_aa: CASTDEREQYF

j_call: TRBJ1-5
v_call: TRBV27
clone_size: NA
d_call: NA
cdr3_nt: TGTGCCAGCAGCTCCTTGGGTCAGCCCCAGCATTTT
cdr3_aa: CASSSLGQPQHF

j_call: TRBJ1-5
v_call: TRBV7-2
clone_size: NA
d_call: NA
cdr3_nt: TGTGCCAGCAGCTTCGGACAGACTAGCAATCAGCCCCAGCATTTT
cdr3_aa: CASSFGQTSNQPQHF

j_call: TRBJ1-5
v_call: TRBV6-6
clone_size: NA
d_call: NA
cdr3_nt: TGTGCCAGCAGTTACAGTCAGGGGTATAGCAATCAGCCCCAGCATTTT
cdr3_aa: CASSYSQGYSNQPQHF

j_call: TRBJ2-1
v_call: TRBV6-1
clone_size: few
d_call: NA
cdr3_nt: TGTGCCAGCAGTGAAGAGGCAGGGCACGGGGAGCAGTTCTTC
cdr3_aa: CASSEEAGHGEQFF

j_call: TRBJ2-5
v_call: TRBV30
clone_size: few
d_call: NA
cdr3_nt: TGTGCCTGGAGTGTTTCCCCTCCGGCCCAGTACTTC
cdr3_aa: CAWSVSPPAQYF

j_call: TRBJ2-2
v_call: TRBV5-6
clone_size: few
d_call: NA
cdr3_nt: TGTGCCAGCATCGAACAGGCGGGAGGGGAGCTGTTTTTT
cdr3_aa: CASIEQAGGELFF

j_call: TRBJ1-2
v_call: TRBV6-6
clone_size: few
d_call: TRBD1
cdr3_nt: TGTGCCAGCAGGACTACCGGGACAGACTATGGCTACACCTTC
cdr3_aa: CASRTTGTDYGYTF

j_call: TRBJ2-7
v_call: TRBV19
clone_size: few
d_call: NA
cdr3_nt: TGTGCCAGTAGTATAGCGGGCTACGAGCAGTACTTC
cdr3_aa: CASSIAGYEQYF

j_call: TRBJ2-6
v_call: TRBV28
clone_size: NA
d_call: TRBD1
cdr3_nt: TGTGCCAGCAGTCGGACAGGGGCCGGGGCCAACGTCCTGACTTTC
cdr3_aa: CASSRTGAGANVLTF

j_call: TRBJ2-1
v_call: TRBV2
clone_size: NA
d_call: NA
cdr3_nt: TGTGCCAGCGAGCGGAGCTCCTACAATGAGCAGTTCTTC
cdr3_aa: CASERSSYNEQFF

j_call: TRBJ1-6
v_call: TRBV9
clone_size: NA
d_call: TRBD1
cdr3_nt: TGTGCCAGCAGCGCGACAGGGGCTTATAATTCACCCCTCCACTTT
cdr3_aa: CASSATGAYNSPLHF

j_call: TRBJ2-1
v_call: TRBV9
clone_size: NA
d_call: TRBD2
cdr3_nt: TGTGCCAGCAGCATCCGGACTAGCGGGGACAATGAGCAGTTCTTC
cdr3_aa: CASSIRTSGDNEQFF

j_call: TRBJ1-6
v_call: TRBV11-3
clone_size: few
d_call: NA
cdr3_nt: TGTGCCAGCAGCTTACTCGATTCACCCCTCCACTTT
cdr3_aa: CASSLLDSPLHF

j_call: TRBJ2-7
v_call: TRBV7-9
clone_size: few
d_call: NA
cdr3_nt: TGTGCCAGCAGCTCTTACGGGTCCTCCTACGAGCAGTACTTC
cdr3_aa: CASSSYGSSYEQYF

j_call: TRBJ1-1
v_call: TRBV11-2
clone_size: once
d_call: TRBD1
cdr3_nt: TGTGCCAGCAGCTCAGGGGGCTGGGGCACTGAAGCTTTCTTT
cdr3_aa: CASSSGGWGTEAFF

j_call: TRBJ2-7
v_call: TRBV9
clone_size: NA
d_call: TRBD1
cdr3_nt: TGTGCCAGCAGCGTCTCCGGGACAGGGACCACCTACGAGCAGTACTTC
cdr3_aa: CASSVSGTGTTYEQYF

j_call: TRBJ1-5
v_call: TRBV4-3
clone_size: few
d_call: NA
cdr3_nt: TGCGCCAGCAGCCAGGCTTACAGGGATCTCCAGCCCCAGCATTTT
cdr3_aa: CASSQAYRDLQPQHF

j_call: TRBJ2-3
v_call: TRBV25-1
clone_size: NA
d_call: NA
cdr3_nt: TGTGCCAGCAGTGAATCAGCGGACAGTTATACGCAGTATTTT
cdr3_aa: CASSESADSYTQYF

j_call: TRBJ2-2
v_call: TRBV9
clone_size: few
d_call: NA
cdr3_nt: TGTGCCAGCAGCGCAGATCCTAGGGTTTACTCGGGCGGGGAGCTGTTTTTT
cdr3_aa: CASSADPRVYSGGELFF

j_call: TRBJ2-1
v_call: TRBV19
clone_size: few
d_call: TRBD1
cdr3_nt: TGTGCCAGTAGTATGGGGACAGGGGACTGGAATGAGCAGTTCTTC
cdr3_aa: CASSMGTGDWNEQFF

j_call: TRBJ2-1
v_call: TRBV5-1
clone_size: NA
d_call: NA
cdr3_nt: TGCGCCAGCAGCTTCGGGTCTAGCTACAATGAGCAGTTCTTC
cdr3_aa: CASSFGSSYNEQFF

j_call: TRBJ2-3
v_call: TRBV5-1
clone_size: NA
d_call: NA
cdr3_nt: TGCGCCAGCAGCGGTGCCGGAACTAGCACAGATACGCAGTATTTT
cdr3_aa: CASSGAGTSTDTQYF

j_call: TRBJ1-2
v_call: TRBV9
clone_size: few
d_call: NA
cdr3_nt: TGTGCCAGCAGCGTAGGCAGGGACTATGGCTACACCTTC
cdr3_aa: CASSVGRDYGYTF

j_call: TRBJ1-6
v_call: TRBV25-1
clone_size: NA
d_call: NA
cdr3_nt: TGTGCCAGCAGTGAAAGGTTCTCCTATAATTCACCCCTCCACTTT
cdr3_aa: CASSERFSYNSPLHF

j_call: TRBJ2-5
v_call: TRBV5-1
clone_size: NA
d_call: NA
cdr3_nt: TGCGCCAGCAGCTTGGGGGCAGAGACCCAGTACTTC
cdr3_aa: CASSLGAETQYF

j_call: TRBJ1-3
v_call: TRBV6-6
clone_size: NA
d_call: TRBD1
cdr3_nt: TGTGCCAGCAGGGAACCTCCGGGACAGGTTGGAAACACCATATATTTT
cdr3_aa: CASREPPGQVGNTIYF

j_call: TRBJ2-5
v_call: TRBV5-4
clone_size: NA
d_call: NA
cdr3_nt: TGTGCCAGCAGCTTGACTAGTCAGGAGACCCAGTACTTC
cdr3_aa: CASSLTSQETQYF

j_call: TRBJ2-5
v_call: TRBV7-6
clone_size: NA
d_call: NA
cdr3_nt: TGTGCCAGCAGCTTTATGGAGACCCAGTACTTC
cdr3_aa: CASSFMETQYF

j_call: TRBJ2-5
v_call: TRBV7-2
clone_size: NA
d_call: NA
cdr3_nt: TGTGCCAGCAGCCCCGGGGGCCGGGAGACCCAGTACTTC
cdr3_aa: CASSPGGRETQYF

j_call: TRBJ2-1
v_call: TRBV7-2
clone_size: NA
d_call: NA
cdr3_nt: TGTGCCAGCAGCTTAGCGACAGGTGAGAATGAGCAGTTCTTC
cdr3_aa: CASSLATGENEQFF

j_call: TRBJ1-2
v_call: TRBV14
clone_size: few
d_call: TRBD1
cdr3_nt: TGTGCCAGCAGCCACGGGGGTTCGGACAGGATCTATGGCTACACCTTC
cdr3_aa: CASSHGGSDRIYGYTF

j_call: TRBJ2-5
v_call: TRBV7-2
clone_size: few
d_call: NA
cdr3_nt: TGTGCCAGCAGCTTAGATTACTCGTTGGAGACCCAGTACTTC
cdr3_aa: CASSLDYSLETQYF

j_call: TRBJ2-5
v_call: TRBV6-1
clone_size: NA
d_call: NA
cdr3_nt: TGTGCCAGCAGTGAAGGTCATGGGGAGACCCAGTACTTC
cdr3_aa: CASSEGHGETQYF